The source of this T cell receptor beta chain is a study of T cell repertoires in urothelial bladder cancer. As for the study in general: A few lesions each were cT0, cTa, cT1, and cT2 or greater. Study-wide results and limits: In carcinoma specimens, a single clone made up to roughly 15% of infiltrating lymphocytes.

The CDR3 runs to 14 residues. The junction had 7 bases not matched to a gene; V was cut back by 4 bases and J by 7 bases. Per the germline V gene, CDR1 is MNHEY and CDR2 is SMNVEV (reference sequence). Comments on this clone: What it recognizes is unknown.

TCRdb's table, derived via immunoSEQ multiplex PCR, lists solely in-frame clones and lacks some. The sample lists around 900 clones; around 72% were seen once. J is TRBJ2-7 and V is TRBV27; TRBD2 agrees at 10 bases. The specimen sequenced was tumor-infiltrating cells from bladder cancer. This receptor was identified in a human donor with urothelial carcinoma. The CDR3 sequence is CASSSLAGFEEQYF. DNA for the CDR3: TGTGCCAGCAGTTCACTAGCGGGATTTGAAGAGCAGTACTTC.